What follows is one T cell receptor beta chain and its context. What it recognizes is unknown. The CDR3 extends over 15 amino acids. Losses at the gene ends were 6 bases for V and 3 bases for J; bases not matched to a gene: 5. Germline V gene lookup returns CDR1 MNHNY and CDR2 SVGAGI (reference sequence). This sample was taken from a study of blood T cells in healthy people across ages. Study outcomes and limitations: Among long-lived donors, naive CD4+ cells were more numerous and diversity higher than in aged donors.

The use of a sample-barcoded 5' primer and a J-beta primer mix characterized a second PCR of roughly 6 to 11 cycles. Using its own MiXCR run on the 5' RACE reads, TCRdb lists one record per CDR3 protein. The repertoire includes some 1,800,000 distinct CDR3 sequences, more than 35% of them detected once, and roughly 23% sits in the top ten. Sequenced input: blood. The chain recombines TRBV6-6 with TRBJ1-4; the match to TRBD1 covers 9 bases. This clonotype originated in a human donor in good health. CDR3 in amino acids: CASSPTGGPNEKLFF. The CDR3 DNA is TGTGCCAGCAGCCCTACAGGGGGCCCTAATGAAAAACTGTTTTTT.